This T cell receptor beta chain stems from a study of post-analysis software for immune sequencing data. General study findings and limits: With TRBV5-6, TRBV5-1 and TRBV20-1 included, 5 or 6 TRBV segments were more frequent in patients than in controls.

This clonotype was seen once. Its target is not known. The CDR3 length is 14 residues. The J segment lost 4 bases and the V segment lost 3 bases, leaving 4 bases of the junction unmatched. Researchers reported that TCR beta cDNA libraries carried unique molecular identifiers. MiXCR, applied by TCRdb to the PCR reads, yields one record per CDR3 protein. The sample has roughly 580,000 distinct CDR3 sequences, about 40% seen once; the top ten hold under 2%. The clonotype was recovered from a girl aged 5-17 years with multiple sclerosis. J is TRBJ2-5 and V is TRBV12-3 or TRBV12-4; 8 nucleotides agree with TRBD2. The sample comprised blood. In DNA, the CDR3 is TGTGCCAGCAGTTTTCGGCTAGCGGGAGAGACCCAGTACTTC. Its translation is CASSFRLAGETQYF.